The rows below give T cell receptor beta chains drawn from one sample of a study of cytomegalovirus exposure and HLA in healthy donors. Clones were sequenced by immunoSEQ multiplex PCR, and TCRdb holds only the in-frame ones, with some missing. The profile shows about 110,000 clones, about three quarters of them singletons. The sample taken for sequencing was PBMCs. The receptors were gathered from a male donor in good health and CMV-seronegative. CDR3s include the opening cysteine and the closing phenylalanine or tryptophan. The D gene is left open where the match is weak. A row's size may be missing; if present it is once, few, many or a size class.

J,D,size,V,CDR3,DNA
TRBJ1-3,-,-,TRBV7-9,CASSLSVQEGNTIYF,TGTGCCAGCAGCTTATCGGTCCAGGAAGGAAACACCATATATTTT
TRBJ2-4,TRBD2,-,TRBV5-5,CASSLVAGWRTKNIQYF,TGTGCCAGCAGTCTCGTAGCGGGGTGGAGAACCAAAAACATTCAGTACTTC
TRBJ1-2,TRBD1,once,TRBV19,CASSTDRGIGYTF,TGTGCCAGTAGTACGGACAGGGGAATTGGCTACACCTTC
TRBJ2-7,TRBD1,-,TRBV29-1,CSVSGTGASYEQYF,TGCAGCGTTTCCGGGACAGGCGCTTCCTACGAGCAGTACTTC
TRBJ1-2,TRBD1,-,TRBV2,CASSRPGTANYGYTF,TGTGCCAGCAGTAGACCCGGGACAGCTAACTATGGCTACACCTTC
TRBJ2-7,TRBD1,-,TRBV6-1,CASKGTGYFEQYF,TGTGCCAGCAAAGGGACAGGGTACTTCGAGCAGTACTTC
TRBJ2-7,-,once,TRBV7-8,CASSLARGRTYEQYF,TGTGCCAGCAGCTTAGCTCGCGGCAGAACCTACGAGCAGTACTTC
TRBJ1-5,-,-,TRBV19,CASTKSNSNQPQHF,TGTGCCAGTACGAAGAGCAATAGCAATCAGCCCCAGCATTTT
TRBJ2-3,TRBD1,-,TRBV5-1,CASKPGNRGTDTQYF,TGCGCCAGCAAACCGGGGAACAGGGGGACAGATACGCAGTATTTT
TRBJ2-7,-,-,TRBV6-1,CASIATYEQYF,TGTGCCAGCATAGCTACCTACGAGCAGTACTTC
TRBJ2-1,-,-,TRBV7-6,CASSLAPVGVRYNEQFF,TGTGCCAGCAGCTTAGCGCCCGTGGGAGTGCGCTACAATGAGCAGTTCTTC
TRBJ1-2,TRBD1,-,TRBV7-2,CASSLERGLALGYGYTF,TGTGCCAGCAGCTTAGAAAGGGGGCTCGCGCTTGGCTATGGCTACACCTTC
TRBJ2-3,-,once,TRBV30,CAWSPRGSDTQYF,TGTGCCTGGAGTCCCCGGGGGTCGGATACGCAGTATTTT
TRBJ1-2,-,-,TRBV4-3,CASSQDPHQGSGYTF,TGCGCCAGCAGCCAAGATCCGCATCAGGGATCCGGCTACACCTTC
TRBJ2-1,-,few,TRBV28,CASSNLAPYVPSYNEQFF,TGTGCCAGCAGTAACCTAGCGCCTTATGTCCCCTCCTACAATGAGCAGTTCTTC
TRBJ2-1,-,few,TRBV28,CASSFGSEAFNSYNEQFF,TGTGCCAGCAGTTTTGGGTCAGAGGCCTTCAATTCCTACAATGAGCAGTTCTTC
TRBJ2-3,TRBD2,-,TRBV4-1,CASSQGLAGLTDTQYF,TGCGCCAGCAGCCAAGGGCTAGCGGGACTCACAGATACGCAGTATTTT
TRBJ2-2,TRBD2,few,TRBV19,CASSPYTSGLYASNTGELFF,TGTGCCAGTAGTCCATATACTAGCGGGCTCTATGCTTCGAACACCGGGGAGCTGTTTTTT
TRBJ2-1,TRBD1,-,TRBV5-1,CASSGGQGGDEQFF,TGCGCCAGCAGCGGTGGACAGGGTGGCGATGAGCAGTTCTTC
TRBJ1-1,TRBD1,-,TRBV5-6,CASSLGPGGAFF,TGTGCCAGCAGCTTGGGTCCAGGGGGGGCTTTCTTT
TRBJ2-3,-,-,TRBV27,CASSLSAGSTDTQYF,TGTGCCAGCAGTTTATCCGCGGGAAGCACAGATACGCAGTATTTT
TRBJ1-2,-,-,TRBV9,CASSAGGNANYGYTF,TGTGCCAGTTCCGCGGGGGGGAATGCTAACTATGGCTACACCTTC
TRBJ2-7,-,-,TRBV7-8,CASSSSPEDYEQYF,TGTGCCAGCAGCTCTAGCCCCGAGGACTACGAGCAGTACTTC
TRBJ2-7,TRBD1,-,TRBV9,CASSVWTGSYEQYF,TGTGCCAGCAGCGTATGGACAGGCTCCTACGAGCAGTACTTC
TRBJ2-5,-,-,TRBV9,CASSAQGRGGETQYF,TGTGCCAGCAGCGCACAGGGCCGGGGCGGCGAGACCCAGTACTTC
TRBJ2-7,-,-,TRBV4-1,CASSQDLRGYEQYF,TGCGCCAGCAGCCAAGACCTCAGGGGCTACGAGCAGTACTTC
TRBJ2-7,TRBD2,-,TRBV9,CASSVEAGGPYEQYF,TGTGCCAGCAGCGTAGAAGCGGGAGGCCCCTACGAGCAGTACTTC
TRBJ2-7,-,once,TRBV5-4,CASSPRDSSYEQYF,TGTGCCAGCAGCCCACGGGACTCCTCCTACGAGCAGTACTTC
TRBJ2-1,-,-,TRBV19,CASSPDSLTGNEQFF,TGTGCCAGTAGTCCTGACTCACTAACGGGCAATGAGCAGTTCTTC
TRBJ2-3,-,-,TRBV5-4,CASSSPGIDTQYF,TGTGCCAGCAGCTCACCCGGTATAGATACGCAGTATTTT
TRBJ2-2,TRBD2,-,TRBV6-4,CASSEASGGGGELFF,TGTGCCAGCAGTGAGGCTAGCGGAGGAGGAGGGGAGCTGTTTTTT
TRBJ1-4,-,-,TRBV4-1,CASSQGPQEEEKLFF,TGCGCCAGCAGCCAAGGACCCCAGGAAGAGGAAAAACTGTTTTTT
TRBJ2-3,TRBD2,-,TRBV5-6,CASRPGLAGADTQYF,TGTGCCAGCAGACCGGGACTAGCGGGAGCAGATACGCAGTATTTT
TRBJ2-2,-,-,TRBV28,CASSLRGGTGELFF,TGTGCCAGCAGTTTAAGGGGAGGTACCGGGGAGCTGTTTTTT
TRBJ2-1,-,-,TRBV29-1,CSVLTRALSSYNEQFF,TGCAGCGTTCTTACTAGAGCGCTGAGCTCCTACAATGAGCAGTTCTTC
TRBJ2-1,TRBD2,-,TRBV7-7,CASSSTSGPEAQFF,TGTGCTAGCAGTTCGACTAGCGGGCCCGAGGCGCAGTTCTTC
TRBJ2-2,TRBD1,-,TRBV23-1,CASMGTGGSGGLAPNTGELFF,TGCGCCAGCATGGGGACAGGGGGCAGTGGTGGGCTAGCGCCGAACACCGGGGAGCTGTTTTTT
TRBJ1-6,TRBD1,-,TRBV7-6,CASSPEDRGNSPLHF,TGTGCCAGCTCCCCCGAGGACAGGGGGAATTCACCCCTCCACTTT
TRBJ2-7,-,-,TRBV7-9,CASSPAPETSYEQYF,TGTGCCAGCAGCCCAGCCCCGGAGACCTCCTACGAGCAGTACTTC
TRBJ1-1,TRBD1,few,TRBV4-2,CASSQSMRQGNTEAFF,TGTGCCAGCAGCCAGTCCATGAGACAGGGCAACACTGAAGCTTTCTTT
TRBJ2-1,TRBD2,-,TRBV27,CASSLELADNEQFF,TGTGCCAGCAGTTTAGAACTAGCGGACAATGAGCAGTTCTTC
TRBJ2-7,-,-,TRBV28,CASSFYRAGEQYF,TGTGCCAGCAGTTTTTACAGGGCGGGCGAGCAGTACTTC
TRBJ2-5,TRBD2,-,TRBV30,CAWRGGYQETQYF,TGTGCCTGGAGGGGGGGGTACCAAGAGACCCAGTACTTC
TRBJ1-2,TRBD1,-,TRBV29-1,CSVGQGNPYGYTF,TGCAGCGTTGGACAGGGGAACCCCTATGGCTACACCTTC
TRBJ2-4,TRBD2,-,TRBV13,CASSGLAGIAKNIQYF,TGTGCCAGCTCTGGACTAGCGGGTATAGCCAAAAACATTCAGTACTTC
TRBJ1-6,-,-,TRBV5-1,CASSLAGEGNSPLHF,TGCGCCAGCAGCTTGGCCGGGGAAGGAAATTCACCCCTCCACTTT
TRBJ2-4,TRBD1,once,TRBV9,CASSAGTGDNIQYF,TGTGCCAGCAGCGCTGGGACAGGGGATAACATTCAGTACTTC
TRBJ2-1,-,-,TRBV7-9,CASSLDLLDEQFF,TGTGCCAGCAGCTTAGACTTGCTTGATGAGCAGTTCTTC
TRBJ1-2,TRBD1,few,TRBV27,CASRPLPDRGGGYTF,TGTGCCAGCAGGCCCCTCCCCGACAGGGGAGGAGGCTACACCTTC
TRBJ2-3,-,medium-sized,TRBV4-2,CASSQEWGPTTDTQYF,TGTGCCAGCAGCCAAGAGTGGGGCCCTACCACAGATACGCAGTATTTT
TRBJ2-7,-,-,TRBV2,CASSNGQVGEQYF,TGTGCCAGCAGTAACGGACAAGTGGGGGAGCAGTACTTC
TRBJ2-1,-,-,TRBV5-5,CASSLDPVYNEQFF,TGTGCCAGCAGCTTGGATCCAGTCTACAATGAGCAGTTCTTC
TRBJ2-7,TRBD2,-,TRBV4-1,CASSQDRLAGGFYEQYF,TGCGCCAGCAGCCAAGATAGGTTAGCGGGAGGGTTTTACGAGCAGTACTTC